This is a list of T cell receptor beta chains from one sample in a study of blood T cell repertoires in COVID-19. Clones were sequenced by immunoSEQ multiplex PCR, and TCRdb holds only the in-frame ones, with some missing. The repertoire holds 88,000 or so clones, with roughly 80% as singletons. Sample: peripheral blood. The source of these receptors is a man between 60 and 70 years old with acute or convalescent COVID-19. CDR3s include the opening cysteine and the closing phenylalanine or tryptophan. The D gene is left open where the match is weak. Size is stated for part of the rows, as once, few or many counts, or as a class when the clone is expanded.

TGTGCCACCAGCAGATTGCCAGCGGAAAACTCCTACAATGAGCAGTTCTTC,CATSRLPAENSYNEQFF,-,TRBV15,TRBJ2-1,-
TGTGCCAGCAGCTCGGGACAGAACACTGAAGCTTTCTTT,CASSSGQNTEAFF,-,TRBV7-9,TRBJ1-1,-
TGTGCCAGCAGCCCGGGACAGGGTCCCGGGGGCACCGGGGAGCTGTTTTTT,CASSPGQGPGGTGELFF,TRBD1,TRBV11-3,TRBJ2-2,-
TGTGCCACCGAAGAGTCGGATCAGCCCCAGCATTTT,CATEESDQPQHF,-,TRBV28,TRBJ1-5,-
TGTGCCAGCAGCCCCGTTGGCCCTTCAGGGGGCTACACCTTC,CASSPVGPSGGYTF,-,TRBV7-8,TRBJ1-2,-
TGTGCCAGCAGGTGGACACAGAACACTGAAGCTTTCTTT,CASRWTQNTEAFF,-,TRBV7-2,TRBJ1-1,-
TGTGCCAGCAGCTTAGCGGGCTCGGGGGAAGCCCAGCATTTT,CASSLAGSGEAQHF,-,TRBV7-9,TRBJ1-5,-
TGTGCCAGCAGCTTAGGGACAGGAGACAATCAGCCCCAGCATTTT,CASSLGTGDNQPQHF,TRBD1,TRBV5-4,TRBJ1-5,few
TGTGCCAGCAGTCCCGGATCGGGCTCCTACGAGCAGTACTTC,CASSPGSGSYEQYF,-,TRBV2,TRBJ2-7,-
TGCGCCAGCAGCCATCCCGGGAGGGGAGAAGCTTTCTTT,CASSHPGRGEAFF,-,TRBV4-1,TRBJ1-1,-
TGTGCCAGCAGCTTCCCAGGGGCGAACTATGGCTACACCTTC,CASSFPGANYGYTF,-,TRBV7-9,TRBJ1-2,-
TGTGCCATCAGTCCTGTTAGCTCTGGAAACACCATATATTTT,CAISPVSSGNTIYF,-,TRBV10-3,TRBJ1-3,few
TGTGCCAGTAGTATATCGGCTAGCGGCCACTCCTACGAGCAGTACTTC,CASSISASGHSYEQYF,TRBD2,TRBV19,TRBJ2-7,-
TGTGCCAGCAGTTTTTCAACTATGGCGGGAAGCTCCTACAATGAGCAGTTCTTC,CASSFSTMAGSSYNEQFF,-,TRBV27,TRBJ2-1,-
TGTGCCAGCAGCCGTTCTACTGGGGGGGCAGGGGAGCAGTACTTC,CASSRSTGGAGEQYF,-,TRBV6-5,TRBJ2-7,-
TGTGCCAGCAGCTTCCCTAGCGGGAGTTCAGATACGCAGTATTTT,CASSFPSGSSDTQYF,TRBD2,TRBV7-9,TRBJ2-3,-
TGTGCCAGCAGCTTGCGAGGGATCAGCTACGAGCAGTACTTC,CASSLRGISYEQYF,-,TRBV5-6,TRBJ2-7,-
TGCGCCAGCAGCTTGGCCGCGGGGGTTTTGGGCTCCTACAATGAGCAGTTCTTC,CASSLAAGVLGSYNEQFF,TRBD2,TRBV5-1,TRBJ2-1,-
TGTGCCAGCAGTGAAACAGAAGAGACCCAGTACTTC,CASSETEETQYF,-,TRBV2,TRBJ2-5,-
TGTGCCAGCAGCTTGGGGGGACTAGCGGGATTACAAGAGACCCAGTACTTC,CASSLGGLAGLQETQYF,TRBD2,TRBV5-4,TRBJ2-5,-
TGTGCCAGCAGTTTGGGACAGGGCTACACCATATATTTT,CASSLGQGYTIYF,TRBD1,TRBV6-5,TRBJ1-3,-
TGTGCCAGCAGCTTAAATAGGGGAATGGCTGAAGCTTTCTTT,CASSLNRGMAEAFF,-,TRBV7-2,TRBJ1-1,-